Included here is one T cell receptor (beta chain) sequence, with context. Method: immunoSEQ multiplex PCR; TCRdb's copy keeps in-frame clones and lacks some. Here the sample spans around 69,000 clones, almost 98% being singletons. This sample is drawn from a study of technical replicates of blood from a few donors. The V gene's germline CDR1 is MNHEY and CDR2 SMNVEV (reference sequence). Trimming left V 5 bases short and J 3 bases short, with 11 bases between. CDR3 length: 14 residues. The specimen sequenced was T cells isolated from PBMCs. The sequence came from a human donor in good health. This chain connects TRBV27 to TRBJ1-5; tentatively, D is TRBD1 (5 bases). The CDR3 reads CASSQTGTNQPQHF. Here the CDR3 DNA reads TGTGCCAGCAGTCAAACAGGTACCAATCAGCCCCAGCATTTT.